The rows below give T cell receptor beta chains drawn from one sample of a study of Ad26.COV2.S vaccination and SARS-CoV-2 variants. Here immunoSEQ multiplex PCR was the method, and the copy in TCRdb shows in-frame clones only, minus some. Here the sample spans some 190,000 clones, roughly 89% being singletons. Sequenced here: peripheral blood, sampled after recovery from COVID-19. The source is a human donor who had recovered from COVID-19. The CDR3 runs from the conserved cysteine through the conserved F or W. A D gene is named only where the DNA matches it firmly. Not every row has a clone size; where given, it reads once, few, many or a size class.

clone size	V gene	J gene	CDR3 length	D gene	CDR3 DNA	CDR3 protein
few	TRBV24-1	TRBJ2-7	17	-	TGTGCCACCAGTGACTACTTTCCAGCGGGTCCTATCTACGAGCAGTACTTC	CATSDYFPAGPIYEQYF
-	TRBV6-5	TRBJ1-2	15	-	TGTGCCAGCAGTTACCTGGCAGGGGCGGCGTATGGCTACACCTTC	CASSYLAGAAYGYTF
-	TRBV21-1	TRBJ2-7	14	-	TGTGCCAGCACCACAAGGGGAGGGAGCCCCGAGCAGTACTTC	CASTTRGGSPEQYF
-	TRBV5-4	TRBJ2-1	16	-	TGTGCCAGCAGCTTGGAGGGGGAGGGCCTCAGGAATGAGCAGTTCTTC	CASSLEGEGLRNEQFF
-	TRBV30	TRBJ1-6	12	-	TGTGCCTGGAGTCTGCCGGAATCACCCCTCCACTTT	CAWSLPESPLHF
-	TRBV2	TRBJ2-5	13	TRBD1	TGTGCCAGCAGCGACAGGGATCAAGAGACCCAGTACTTC	CASSDRDQETQYF
-	TRBV20-1	TRBJ1-1	11	-	TGCAGTGCTAGAGATATCGGGGAAGCTTTCTTT	CSARDIGEAFF
-	TRBV6-4	TRBJ1-2	16	TRBD1	TGTGCCAGCAGTGACTCGAATAGGGGGCAGGGCTATGGCTACACCTTC	CASSDSNRGQGYGYTF
-	TRBV27	TRBJ2-1	14	-	TGTGCCAGCGCGGGGCCGACCTCCTACAATGAGCAGTTCTTC	CASAGPTSYNEQFF
-	TRBV3-1/TRBV3-2	TRBJ2-1	14	-	TGTGCCAGCGGTAACGGGAACTCCTACAATGAGCAGTTCTTC	CASGNGNSYNEQFF
-	TRBV2	TRBJ2-5	15	-	TGTGCCAGCAGTGGAACTAGTTCGTATTGGGAGACCCAGTACTTC	CASSGTSSYWETQYF
-	TRBV30	TRBJ2-7	13	-	TGTGCCTGGAGTGTAGGAACCGCCTACGAGCAGTACTTC	CAWSVGTAYEQYF
-	TRBV18	TRBJ2-2	14	-	TGTGCCAGCTCACTTCAGGGTTCCTCCGGGGAGCTGTTTTTT	CASSLQGSSGELFF
-	TRBV20-1	TRBJ2-5	14	TRBD1	TGCAGTGCTAGTATAAGCAGGGGGCGAGAGACCCAGTACTTC	CSASISRGRETQYF
-	TRBV28	TRBJ2-3	14	-	TGTGCCAGCAGTTTAGCCCCAGGCACAGATACGCAGTATTTT	CASSLAPGTDTQYF
-	TRBV6-5	TRBJ2-2	12	-	TGTGCCAGCACCGTGGGCACCGGGGAGCTGTTTTTT	CASTVGTGELFF
-	TRBV23-1	TRBJ1-2	20	-	TGCGCCAGCAGTCATGCGCCATCCAGAAACCGGGACAAGGGCGACTATGGCTACACCTTC	CASSHAPSRNRDKGDYGYTF
-	TRBV5-1	TRBJ2-3	17	TRBD2	TGCGCCAGCAGCTTGGATCGGCTAGCGGGGGACACAGATACGCAGTATTTT	CASSLDRLAGDTDTQYF
-	TRBV6-2/TRBV6-3	TRBJ1-1	14	-	TGTGCCAGCAGTTTGGGAATATGGAACACTGAAGCTTTCTTT	CASSLGIWNTEAFF
-	TRBV7-8	TRBJ1-6	20	TRBD1	TGTGCCAGCAGCTTGGCCTCGAGGCGGACAGGGGGCTATATGGGATCACCCCTCCACTTT	CASSLASRRTGGYMGSPLHF
-	TRBV7-9	TRBJ2-5	11	-	TGTGCCAGTACGCAGGAGGAGACCCAGTACTTC	CASTQEETQYF
few	TRBV4-1	TRBJ2-7	16	TRBD2	TGCGCCAGCAGCGAAAGTGGTGAGCGGGGAGGAGACGAGCAGTACTTC	CASSESGERGGDEQYF
few	TRBV2	TRBJ1-2	13	-	TGTGCCAGCACCCAGAACCCCCTTTATGGCTACACCTTC	CASTQNPLYGYTF
-	TRBV10-3	TRBJ2-7	14	-	TGTGCCACCAGAAATCTAGAGGGGTCCTACGAGCAGTACTTC	CATRNLEGSYEQYF
once	TRBV5-1	TRBJ2-1	12	-	TGCGCCAGCAGCTTGGAAGTCCGCGAGCAGTTCTTC	CASSLEVREQFF
few	TRBV6-6	TRBJ2-7	15	TRBD1	TGTGCCAGCAGTTACACCGGGACAGGGGCCTCCGAGCAGTACTTC	CASSYTGTGASEQYF
-	TRBV3-1/TRBV3-2	TRBJ2-1	14	-	TGTGCCAGCAGCCAAAAAGGGGGGGTACAACGACAGTTCTTC	CASSQKGGVQRQFF
-	TRBV2	TRBJ2-1	14	TRBD2	TGTGCCAGCAGCTACACTCCGACTAGCGGTGAGCAGTTCTTC	CASSYTPTSGEQFF
once	TRBV11-2	TRBJ1-1	15	-	TGTGCCAGCAGCCAAGGGACGGGTATGAACACTGAAGCTTTCTTT	CASSQGTGMNTEAFF
-	TRBV5-1	TRBJ2-3	13	-	TGCGCCAGCAGCTTGGGAGCGAGAGATACGCAGTATTTT	CASSLGARDTQYF
-	TRBV24-1	TRBJ2-5	16	TRBD1	TGTGCCACCAGTAAATCCGCGACAGGGGAAGGTGAGACCCAGTACTTC	CATSKSATGEGETQYF
-	TRBV3-1/TRBV3-2	TRBJ1-5	14	-	TGTGCCAGCAGCCAAGATCAGGGCGGGGGGCCCCAGCATTTT	CASSQDQGGGPQHF
-	TRBV5-5	TRBJ1-1	15	-	TGTGCCAGCAGCCCCGGCCCCAATATGAACACTGAAGCTTTCTTT	CASSPGPNMNTEAFF
-	TRBV6-5	TRBJ2-1	13	-	TGTGCCAGCACCCAGGGGGGGTGGGATGAGCAGTTCTTC	CASTQGGWDEQFF
-	TRBV5-1	TRBJ1-2	14	-	TGCGCCAGCAGCCAAGGTGGGTCTAACTATGGCTACACCTTC	CASSQGGSNYGYTF
-	TRBV28	TRBJ1-5	16	-	TGTGCCAGCAGTTTAGTTGGAGGTATCGGGAATCAGCCCCAGCATTTT	CASSLVGGIGNQPQHF
-	TRBV21-1	TRBJ1-5	14	-	TGTGCCAGCAGAGGGCACCATAGCAATCAGCCCCAGCATTTT	CASRGHHSNQPQHF
-	TRBV27	TRBJ2-7	14	-	TGTGCCAGCAGTTTTGAGGCCAGCTCCTACGAGCAGTACTTC	CASSFEASSYEQYF
-	TRBV19	TRBJ1-1	12	-	TGTGCCAGTACTTATACAGGTACTGAAGCTTTCTTT	CASTYTGTEAFF
-	TRBV11-2	TRBJ1-1	13	-	TGTGCCAGCTCAGGTCAAAAGAACACTGAAGCTTTCTTT	CASSGQKNTEAFF
-	TRBV11-2	TRBJ2-1	15	-	TGTGCCAGCAGCTTGGGGTTAGGGGGGGACGATGAGCAGTTCTTC	CASSLGLGGDDEQFF
few	TRBV14	TRBJ2-1	14	-	TGTGCCAGCAGCCTCTTAGAGGCGCATAATGAGCAGTTCTTC	CASSLLEAHNEQFF
-	TRBV12-3/TRBV12-4	TRBJ1-1	13	-	TGTGCCAGCAGTTTTATAGGGTACACTGAAGCTTTCTTT	CASSFIGYTEAFF
-	TRBV10-3	TRBJ2-1	15	-	TGTGCCATCAGTGAGTCGGCTAGCCCCGGGAATGAGCAGTTCTTC	CAISESASPGNEQFF
-	TRBV4-1	TRBJ1-2	13	-	TGCGCCAGCAGCCCCCAGGGTTTGGGGGGCTACACCTTC	CASSPQGLGGYTF
-	TRBV10-3	TRBJ1-2	12	TRBD1	TGTGCCATCAGTGGACAGGGCAACGGCTACACCTTC	CAISGQGNGYTF
-	TRBV28	TRBJ2-5	16	TRBD1	TGTGCCAGCAGCCGGATACAGGGGGCGGGCCAAGAGACCCAGTACTTC	CASSRIQGAGQETQYF
-	TRBV30	TRBJ1-6	15	TRBD1	TGTGCCTGCCGACAGGGGAGCTCCTATAATTCACCCCTCCACTTT	CACRQGSSYNSPLHF
once	TRBV9	TRBJ2-1	15	-	TGTGCCAGCAGCGTAGAGGGGGGGCAGGGCAATGAGCAGTTCTTC	CASSVEGGQGNEQFF
-	TRBV7-9	TRBJ1-6	17	TRBD1	TGTGCCAGCAGCCCCCGGACAGGGAGCTCCTATAATTCACCCCTCCACTTT	CASSPRTGSSYNSPLHF
-	TRBV5-1	TRBJ2-5	14	TRBD1	TGCGCCAGCAGCTCGACAGGGGGCGGTGAGACCCAGTACTTC	CASSSTGGGETQYF